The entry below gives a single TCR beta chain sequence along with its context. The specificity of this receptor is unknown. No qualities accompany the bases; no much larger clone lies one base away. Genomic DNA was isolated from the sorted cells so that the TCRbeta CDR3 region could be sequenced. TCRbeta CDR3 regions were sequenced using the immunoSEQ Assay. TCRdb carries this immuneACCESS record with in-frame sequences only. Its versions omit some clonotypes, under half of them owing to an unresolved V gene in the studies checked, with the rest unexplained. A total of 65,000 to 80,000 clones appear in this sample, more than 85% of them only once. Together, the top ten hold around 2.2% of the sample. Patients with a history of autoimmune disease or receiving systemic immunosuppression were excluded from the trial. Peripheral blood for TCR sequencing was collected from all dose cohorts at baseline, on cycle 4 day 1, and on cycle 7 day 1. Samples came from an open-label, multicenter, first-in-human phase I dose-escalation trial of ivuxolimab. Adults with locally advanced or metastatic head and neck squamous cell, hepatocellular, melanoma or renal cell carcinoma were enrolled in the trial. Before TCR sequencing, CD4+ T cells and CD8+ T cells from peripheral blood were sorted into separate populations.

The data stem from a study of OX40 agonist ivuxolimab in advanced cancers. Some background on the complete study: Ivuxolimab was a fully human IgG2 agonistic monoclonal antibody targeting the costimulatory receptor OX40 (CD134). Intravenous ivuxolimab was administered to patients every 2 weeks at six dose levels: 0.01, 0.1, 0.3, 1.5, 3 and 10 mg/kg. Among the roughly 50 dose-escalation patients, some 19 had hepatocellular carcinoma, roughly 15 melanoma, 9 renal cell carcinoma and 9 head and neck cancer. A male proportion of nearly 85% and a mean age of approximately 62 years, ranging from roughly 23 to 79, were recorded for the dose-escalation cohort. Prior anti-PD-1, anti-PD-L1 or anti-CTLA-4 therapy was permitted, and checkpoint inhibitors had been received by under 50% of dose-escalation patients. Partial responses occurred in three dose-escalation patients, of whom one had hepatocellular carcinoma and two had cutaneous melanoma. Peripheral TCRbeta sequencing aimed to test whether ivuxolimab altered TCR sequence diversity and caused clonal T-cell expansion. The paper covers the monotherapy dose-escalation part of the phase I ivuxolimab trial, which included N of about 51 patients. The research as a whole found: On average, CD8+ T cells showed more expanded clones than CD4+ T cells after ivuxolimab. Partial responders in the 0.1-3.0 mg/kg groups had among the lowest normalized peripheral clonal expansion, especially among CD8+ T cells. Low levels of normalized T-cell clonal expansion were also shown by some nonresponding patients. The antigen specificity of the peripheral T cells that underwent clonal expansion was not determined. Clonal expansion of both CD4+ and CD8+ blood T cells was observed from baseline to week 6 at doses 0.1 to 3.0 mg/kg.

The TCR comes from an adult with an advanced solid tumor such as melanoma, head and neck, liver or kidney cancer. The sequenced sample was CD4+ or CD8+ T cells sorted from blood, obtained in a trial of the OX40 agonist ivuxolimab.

The bases are TGTGCCAGCAGCTCCTGGGACAGGGGGCGAAAGGACTATGGCTACACCTTC. Its translation is CASSSWDRGRKDYGYTF. The sequence is built from TRBV5-4 and TRBJ1-2; 12 central nucleotides agree with TRBD1. CDR3 length: 17 amino acids, cysteine to phenylalanine. Only the CDR3 part of the read is kept: 51 bases, read in frame from the first base. According to the germline V gene (reference sequence), CDR1 reads SGHNT and CDR2 reads YYREEE. Unmatched junction bases come to 9, with V trimmed by 3 bases and J by 3 bases.